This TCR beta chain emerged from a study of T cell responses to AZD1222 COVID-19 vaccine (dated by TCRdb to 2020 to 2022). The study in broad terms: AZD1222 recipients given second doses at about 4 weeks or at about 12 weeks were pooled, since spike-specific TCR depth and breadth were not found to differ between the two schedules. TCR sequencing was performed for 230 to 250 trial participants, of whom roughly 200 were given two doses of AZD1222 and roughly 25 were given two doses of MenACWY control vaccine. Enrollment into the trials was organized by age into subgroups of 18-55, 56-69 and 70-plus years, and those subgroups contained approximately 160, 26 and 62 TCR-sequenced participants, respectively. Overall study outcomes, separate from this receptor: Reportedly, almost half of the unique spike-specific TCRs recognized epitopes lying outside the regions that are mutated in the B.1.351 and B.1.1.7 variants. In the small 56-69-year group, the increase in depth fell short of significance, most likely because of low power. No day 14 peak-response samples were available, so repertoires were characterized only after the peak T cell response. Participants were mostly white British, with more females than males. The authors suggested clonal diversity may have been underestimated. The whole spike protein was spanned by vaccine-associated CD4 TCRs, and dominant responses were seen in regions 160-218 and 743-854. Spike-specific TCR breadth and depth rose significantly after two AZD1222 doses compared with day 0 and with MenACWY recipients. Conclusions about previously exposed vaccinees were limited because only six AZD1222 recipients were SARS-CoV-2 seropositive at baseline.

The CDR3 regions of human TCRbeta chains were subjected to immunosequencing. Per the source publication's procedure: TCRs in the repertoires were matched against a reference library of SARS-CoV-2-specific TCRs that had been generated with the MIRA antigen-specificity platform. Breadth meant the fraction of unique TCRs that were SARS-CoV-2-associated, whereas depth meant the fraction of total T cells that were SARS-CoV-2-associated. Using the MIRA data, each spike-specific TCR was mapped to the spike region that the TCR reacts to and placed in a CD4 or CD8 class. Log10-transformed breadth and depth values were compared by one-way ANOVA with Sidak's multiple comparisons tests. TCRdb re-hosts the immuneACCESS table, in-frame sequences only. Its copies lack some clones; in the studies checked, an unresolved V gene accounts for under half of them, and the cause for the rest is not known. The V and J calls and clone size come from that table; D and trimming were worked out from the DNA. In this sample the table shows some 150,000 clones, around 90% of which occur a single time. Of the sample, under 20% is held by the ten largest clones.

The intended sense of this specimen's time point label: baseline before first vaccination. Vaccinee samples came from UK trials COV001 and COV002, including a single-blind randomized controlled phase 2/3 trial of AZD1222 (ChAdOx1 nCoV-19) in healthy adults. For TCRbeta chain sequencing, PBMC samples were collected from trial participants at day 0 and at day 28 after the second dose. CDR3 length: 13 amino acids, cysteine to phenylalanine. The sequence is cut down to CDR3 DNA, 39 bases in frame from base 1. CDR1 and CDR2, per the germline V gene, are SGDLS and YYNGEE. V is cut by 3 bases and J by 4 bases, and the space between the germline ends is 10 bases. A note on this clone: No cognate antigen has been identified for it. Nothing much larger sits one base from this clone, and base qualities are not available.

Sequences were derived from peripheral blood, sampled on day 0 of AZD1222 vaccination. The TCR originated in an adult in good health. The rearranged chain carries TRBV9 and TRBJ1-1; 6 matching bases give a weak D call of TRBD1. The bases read TGTGCCAGCAGCGCCTGGGACACCACTGAAGCTTTCTTT. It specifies CASSAWDTTEAFF. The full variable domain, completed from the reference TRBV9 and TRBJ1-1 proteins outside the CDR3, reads DSGVTQTPKHLITATGQRVTLRCSPRSGDLSVYWYQQSLDQGLQFLIQYYNGEERAKGNILERFSAQQFPDLHSELNLSSLELGDSALYFCASSAWDTTEAFFGQGTRLTVV.